This T cell receptor beta chain stems from a study of blood T cells in healthy people across ages. Through a sample-barcoded 5' primer and a J-beta primer mix, a second PCR was run for roughly 6 to 11 cycles. A single record per CDR3 protein comes from TCRdb applying MiXCR to the 5' RACE reads. The table has about 680,000 distinct CDR3 sequences, 45% to 50% seen once. Germline loops: CDR1 SGHTA, CDR2 FQGTGA. The CDR3 length is 14 residues. The study recruited healthy Caucasian donors from Russia who were aged about 6 to 90. PBMCs were isolated at a quantity of at least 7 million per sample. The chain combines TRBV7-3 with TRBJ2-5; 10 bases agree with TRBD2. The better agreement between TRBJ2-7 and the DNA end casts doubt on the J call. This sequence was found in a woman aged 55-70 years in good health. The sample comprised blood. The CDR3 sequence: CASSLSGREYEQYF. For the CDR3, the DNA is TGTGCCAGCAGCCTCAGCGGGAGGGAGTACGAGCAGTACTTC.